This passage covers 10 T cell receptor beta chains from one sample sequenced in a study of T cell responses to AZD1222 COVID-19 vaccine. Assay: immunoSEQ multiplex PCR; the TCRdb copy retains only in-frame clones and omits some. The sample lists 65,000 to 85,000 clones, about 88% occurring once. Sequencing was performed on peripheral blood, taken on day 0 of AZD1222 vaccination. The receptors were gathered from an adult in good health.

This chain links TRBV2 with TRBJ1-2; D not resolved. This CDR3 spans 16 amino acids. Between the trimmed V and J ends, which lost 4 bases and 2 bases, there was a span of 17 bases. Germline values: CDR1 SNHLY, CDR2 FYNNEI. The CDR3 protein is CASSGEVVMGNYGYTF. CDR3 sequence (DNA): TGTGCCAGCAGTGGGGAGGTGGTCATGGGGAACTATGGCTACACCTTC.

This rearrangement joins TRBV28 to TRBJ2-7, with D uncertain. V was clipped by 5 bases and J by 0 bases, with 2 bases between them. This CDR3 is built from 11 residues. CDR1 and CDR2 from the germline V gene are MDHEN and SYDVKM. CDR3 sequence reads: CASSVSYEQYF. Here the CDR3 DNA reads TGTGCCAGCAGTGTCTCCTACGAGCAGTACTTC.

A single count supports this clone. The chain employs TRBV11-2 and TRBJ1-4, with D unclear. This CDR3 spans 16 amino acids. Trimming left V 4 bases short and J 8 bases short, with 20 bases between. The germline CDR1 and CDR2 sequences are SGHAT and FQNNGV. The CDR3 nucleotides are TGTGCCAGCAGCTCCCGGGCGAAGGGCCAAGGGGAAAAACTGTTTTTT. Translating gives CASSSRAKGQGEKLFF.

The chain employs TRBV5-5 and TRBJ1-1; tentative D call: TRBD1 (5 bases). Trimming took off 3 bases at V and 4 bases at J, with 19 bases between the two ends. The CDR3 has 16 amino acids. The germline V gene encodes CDR1 SGHKS and CDR2 YYEKEE (reference sequence). The DNA of the CDR3 is TGTGCCAGCAGCTCCAGGGTGGTGGGGTTGGGCACTGAAGCTTTCTTT. Amino acid sequence: CASSSRVVGLGTEAFF.

The chain recombines TRBV6-2 or TRBV6-3 with TRBJ2-1; 8 nucleotides line up with TRBD1. With 6 bases clipped from V and 0 bases from J, the junction kept 4 bases outside the gene matches. The CDR3 loop spans 15 amino acids. Germline V gives CDR1 MNHEY, CDR2 SVGEGT. In DNA form, the CDR3 reads TGTGCCAGCAGCCTCGGACAGGGCTCCTACAATGAGCAGTTCTTC. Amino acid sequence: CASSLGQGSYNEQFF.

This sequence joins TRBV5-1 and TRBJ2-5; 7 nucleotides agree with TRBD1. Trimming removed 0 bases from V and 2 bases from J; junction bases left unmatched: 1. The CDR3 has 14 amino acids. The V gene's germline CDR1 is SGHRS and CDR2 YFSETQ. CDR3 loop: CASSLGDRQETQYF. The CDR3 DNA is TGCGCCAGCAGCTTGGGGGACAGACAAGAGACCCAGTACTTC.

The V gene is TRBV4-1, the J gene TRBJ1-5, with 7 bases lining up with TRBD1. V gave up 4 bases and J gave up 3 bases; unmatched junction bases: 12. CDR1 is MGHRA, CDR2 YSYEKL, per germline. The CDR3 extends over 17 amino acids. The CDR3 loop reads CASSLGYSRGLNQPQHF. Written as DNA, the CDR3 is TGCGCCAGCAGCCTGGGGTATTCAAGGGGGCTCAATCAGCCCCAGCATTTT.

This clone came up once. The chain is built from TRBV5-1 and TRBJ1-5, with D maybe TRBD1 (5 bases). This CDR3 region has 15 residues. Germline CDR1 is SGHRS and CDR2 is YFSETQ. Trimming removed 5 bases at V and 0 bases at J, with 12 bases between. The CDR3 sequence is CASRPRGDSNQPQHF. For the CDR3, the DNA is TGCGCCAGCAGGCCTCGGGGGGATAGCAATCAGCCCCAGCATTTT.

The rearrangement links TRBV28 to TRBJ2-1; D not resolved. The CDR3 loop spans 13 amino acids. Germline lookup yields CDR1 MDHEN and CDR2 SYDVKM. Trimming pared 8 bases from V and 7 bases from J, leaving 15 bases between. The CDR3 protein is CASEDVGRNEQFF. DNA of the CDR3: TGTGCCAGCGAGGACGTAGGGCGGAATGAGCAGTTCTTC.

The chain couples TRBV18 to TRBJ1-6; D not certain. There are 19 residues in the CDR3. V dropped 3 bases and J dropped 0 bases, with 18 bases sitting between them. CDR1 and CDR2 (germline): KGHSH, LQKENI. Here the CDR3 reads CASSPSFTAGSSYNSPLHF. The DNA of the CDR3 is TGTGCCAGCTCACCCTCCTTCACAGCGGGAAGCTCCTATAATTCACCCCTCCACTTT.